This T cell receptor beta chain was recovered during a study of blood T cell repertoires in COVID-19. A COVID-19 case had been met by exposed participants during the 2 weeks before study entry. This CDR3 spans 15 amino acids. Trimming took off 8 bases at V and 5 bases at J, with 18 bases between the two ends. Per the germline V gene, CDR1 is LNHDA and CDR2 is SQIVND (reference sequence). Here immunoSEQ multiplex PCR was the method, and the copy in TCRdb shows in-frame clones only, minus some. The table shows 320,000 or so clones, with around 84% occurring only once. Material: PBMCs or T cells enriched from blood (not recorded which). This clonotype was sampled from a woman under 40 who had been exposed to COVID-19. The V gene is TRBV19, the J gene TRBJ2-2; D is possibly TRBD2 (6 bases). CDR3 loop: CASRLVWLGTGELFF. The CDR3 bases are TGTGCCAGTCGACTAGTTTGGCTTGGGACCGGGGAGCTGTTTTTT.